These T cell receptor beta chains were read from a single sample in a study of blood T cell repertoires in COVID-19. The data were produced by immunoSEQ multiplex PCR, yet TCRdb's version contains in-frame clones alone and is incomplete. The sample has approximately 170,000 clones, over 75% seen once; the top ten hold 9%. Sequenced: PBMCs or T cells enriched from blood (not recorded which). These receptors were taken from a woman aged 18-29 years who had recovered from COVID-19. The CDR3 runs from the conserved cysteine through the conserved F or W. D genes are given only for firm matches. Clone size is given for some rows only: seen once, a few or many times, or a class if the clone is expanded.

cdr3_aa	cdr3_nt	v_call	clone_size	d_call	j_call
CASSETAGRGDTQYF	TGTGCCAGCAGTGAAACGGCGGGAAGAGGAGATACGCAGTATTTT	TRBV2	NA	NA	TRBJ2-3
CASSLTSGQRNEQFF	TGTGCCAGCAGTTTGACGAGCGGCCAGCGGAATGAGCAGTTCTTC	TRBV27	NA	NA	TRBJ2-1
CASSAGLAADYEQYF	TGTGCCAGCAGCGCGGGACTAGCGGCCGACTACGAGCAGTACTTC	TRBV9	NA	TRBD2	TRBJ2-7
CASSIQGSTEAFF	TGTGCCAGTAGTATCCAGGGATCCACTGAAGCTTTCTTT	TRBV19	NA	NA	TRBJ1-1
CASSAFYGYTF	TGTGCCAGCAGTGCGTTTTATGGCTACACCTTC	TRBV2	few	NA	TRBJ1-2
CASSDQGAAQGANVLTF	TGTGCCAGCAGTGACCAGGGGGCGGCCCAGGGGGCCAACGTCCTGACTTTC	TRBV6-4	NA	TRBD1	TRBJ2-6
CASSWDSGGSYNEQFF	TGCGCCAGCAGCTGGGATAGCGGGGGATCATACAATGAGCAGTTCTTC	TRBV5-1	NA	TRBD2	TRBJ2-1
CASSDPTSTDTQYF	TGTGCCAGCAGTGACCCCACGAGTACAGATACGCAGTATTTT	TRBV6-4	NA	NA	TRBJ2-3
CASKGTGGLYEQYF	TGCGCCAGCAAGGGGACAGGGGGCTTGTACGAGCAGTACTTC	TRBV10-2	NA	TRBD1	TRBJ2-7
CASSLGGTGTETQYF	TGTGCCAGCAGCTTAGGCGGGACAGGCACCGAGACCCAGTACTTC	TRBV7-2	NA	TRBD1	TRBJ2-5
CASSYQANQPQHF	TGTGCCAGCAGTTACCAGGCGAATCAGCCCCAGCATTTT	TRBV28	NA	NA	TRBJ1-5
CASSQDASGRPYEQYF	TGTGCCAGCAGCCAAGATGCTAGCGGGAGGCCCTACGAGCAGTACTTC	TRBV3-1/TRBV3-2	NA	TRBD2	TRBJ2-7
CATSVVGTGSYNEQFF	TGTGCCACCAGTGTAGTCGGGACAGGGTCCTACAATGAGCAGTTCTTC	TRBV24-1	NA	TRBD1	TRBJ2-1
CATTWSARGEYEQYF	TGTGCCACCACCTGGTCGGCCAGGGGCGAGTACGAGCAGTACTTC	TRBV2	NA	NA	TRBJ2-7
CASSSTADFYEQYF	TGTGCCAGCAGCTCCACGGCGGATTTCTACGAGCAGTACTTC	TRBV7-6	NA	NA	TRBJ2-7
CASSVDGGGSTDTQYF	TGTGCCAGCAGCGTCGACGGGGGGGGAAGCACAGATACGCAGTATTTT	TRBV9	NA	TRBD2	TRBJ2-3
CSASVGGNTEAFF	TGCAGCGCCTCGGTAGGGGGCAACACTGAAGCTTTCTTT	TRBV29-1	NA	TRBD1	TRBJ1-1
CASSLDTAGVDTGELFF	TGCGCCAGCAGCTTGGATACAGCGGGAGTTGACACCGGGGAGCTGTTTTTT	TRBV5-1	NA	TRBD2	TRBJ2-2
CASSKHGIFF	TGTGCCAGCAGCAAGCACGGGATTTTTTTT	TRBV6-2/TRBV6-3	NA	NA	TRBJ2-3
CASSSAGWSYEQYF	TGTGCCAGCAGTTCGGCGGGGTGGTCCTACGAGCAGTACTTC	TRBV27	NA	NA	TRBJ2-7
CASSTTTGPGTNGANVLTF	TGCGCCAGCAGCACAACGACAGGGCCTGGTACGAATGGGGCCAACGTCCTGACTTTC	TRBV5-1	NA	TRBD1	TRBJ2-6
CASSLEQIYGYTF	TGTGCCAGCAGCTTAGAACAGATCTATGGCTACACCTTC	TRBV7-2	few	NA	TRBJ1-2
CASSPRTPGGPEAFF	TGTGCCAGCAGTCCGCGGACACCGGGTGGCCCTGAAGCTTTCTTT	TRBV27	NA	NA	TRBJ1-1
CASRTRNRGFRETQYF	TGTGCCAGTAGAACTCGCAATCGAGGGTTCCGAGAGACCCAGTACTTC	TRBV19	NA	NA	TRBJ2-5
CASSQVRGELFF	TGTGCCAGCAGCCAAGTTAGAGGGGAGCTGTTTTTT	TRBV14	NA	NA	TRBJ2-2
CASSLSPHSGNTEAFF	TGTGCCAGCAGTTTATCGCCCCACAGCGGTAACACTGAAGCTTTCTTT	TRBV28	NA	NA	TRBJ1-1
CASSNDRGEDTQYF	TGTGCCAGCTCAAACGACAGGGGGGAAGATACGCAGTATTTT	TRBV11-1	NA	TRBD1	TRBJ2-3
CASSPPGKDYGYTF	TGTGCCAGCAGTCCCCCGGGGAAGGACTATGGCTACACCTTC	TRBV7-9	once	NA	TRBJ1-2
CASSLETGGQPQHF	TGTGCCAGCAGTTTAGAGACAGGGGGTCAGCCCCAGCATTTT	TRBV6-5	NA	TRBD1	TRBJ1-5
CASSLEGAEDTQYF	TGCGCCAGCAGCTTGGAGGGGGCGGAAGATACGCAGTATTTT	TRBV5-1	NA	TRBD1	TRBJ2-3
CASSHRSGSLHNEQFF	TGCGCCAGCAGCCACCGGAGCGGGAGCCTTCACAATGAGCAGTTCTTC	TRBV4-1	NA	TRBD2	TRBJ2-1
CSVAGTNTEAFF	TGCAGCGTTGCCGGGACAAACACTGAAGCTTTCTTT	TRBV29-1	few	NA	TRBJ1-1
CASLRQTLGTEAFF	TGTGCCAGCTTACGACAGACTTTGGGTACTGAAGCTTTCTTT	TRBV18	NA	NA	TRBJ1-1
CASSHHTNTGELFF	TGTGCCAGCAGCCACCACACCAACACCGGGGAGCTGTTTTTT	TRBV7-9	NA	NA	TRBJ2-2
CASSRVGLDTQYF	TGTGCCAGCAGCCGGGTAGGACTAGATACGCAGTATTTT	TRBV14	NA	NA	TRBJ2-3
CASSEQRGGGTDTQYF	TGTGCCAGCAGTGAACAGCGGGGGGGAGGCACAGATACGCAGTATTTT	TRBV28	NA	TRBD2	TRBJ2-3
CASSLGRPGALNSPLHF	TGTGCCAGCAGTTTAGGACGCCCAGGGGCGCTTAATTCACCCCTCCACTTT	TRBV27	NA	NA	TRBJ1-6
CASSLVQQNYEQYF	TGTGCCAGCAGTTTGGTACAGCAAAACTACGAGCAGTACTTC	TRBV28	NA	NA	TRBJ2-7
CASREVVVRTDTQYF	TGTGCCAGCAGGGAGGTGGTGGTCAGGACAGATACGCAGTATTTT	TRBV6-5	NA	NA	TRBJ2-3
CASSQVSGEYTIYF	TGTGCCAGCAGCCAAGTTTCGGGGGAGTACACCATATATTTT	TRBV4-2	NA	NA	TRBJ1-3
CASSWQINSPLHF	TGTGCCAGCAGTTGGCAGATCAATTCACCCCTCCACTTT	TRBV6-4	NA	NA	TRBJ1-6
CASSGRTSGSPETQYF	TGTGCCAGCAGCGGTCGGACTAGCGGGAGCCCAGAGACCCAGTACTTC	TRBV9	NA	TRBD2	TRBJ2-5
CASSRLGGPGSPLHF	TGTGCCAGCAGCCGCTTAGGGGGCCCCGGTTCACCCCTCCACTTT	TRBV11-2	once	TRBD1	TRBJ1-6
CASSTYRTGSNYEQYF	TGTGCCAGCAGTACCTATCGGACAGGGAGTAATTACGAGCAGTACTTC	TRBV27	once	TRBD1	TRBJ2-7
CASSNRDSHYNEQFF	TGTGCCAGCAGCAACCGGGACAGCCACTACAATGAGCAGTTCTTC	TRBV11-2	NA	TRBD1	TRBJ2-1
CASTLSRPGGDTGELFF	TGTGCCAGCACCCTAAGCCGTCCGGGGGGGGACACCGGGGAGCTGTTTTTT	TRBV11-2	NA	TRBD2	TRBJ2-2
CASSPTGYGGTEAFF	TGTGCCAGCAGCCCGACAGGGTATGGGGGCACTGAAGCTTTCTTT	TRBV7-3	NA	TRBD1	TRBJ1-1
CASSSAGTGPTGELFF	TGTGCCAGCAGTTCTGCCGGGACAGGGCCTACCGGGGAGCTGTTTTTT	TRBV28	NA	TRBD1	TRBJ2-2